One sample yielded the 26 T cell receptor beta chains listed below, sequenced in a study of glioma-infiltrating T cells after dendritic cell vaccination. Time point given: after dendritic cell vaccination, including at tumor progression/relapse. Repertoires were generated with immunoSEQ multiplex PCR, while TCRdb's copy carries only in-frame clones and drops some. The top ten hold more than 2.5% of the sample, which has roughly 100,000 clones, roughly 89% seen once. The sample in question was blood, obtained after dendritic cell vaccination. The source of these receptors is a human donor with glioblastoma.

The DNA for the CDR3 is TGTGCCAGCAGCTTGGGACAGTATGATTATAGCAATCAGCCCCAGCATTTT. It is translated as CASSLGQYDYSNQPQHF. This chain links TRBV7-2 with TRBJ1-5; TRBD1 agrees at 7 bases. The CDR3 is 17 residues long. Trimming at V came to 3 bases and at J to 0 bases, leaving 8 bases not matched to a gene. Germline lookup yields CDR1 SGHTA and CDR2 FQGNSA.

The rearrangement joins TRBV7-8 to TRBJ2-7; 9 positions match TRBD2. The germline gives CDR1 SGHVS, CDR2 FQNEAQ. The junction had 7 bases not matched to a gene; V was cut back by 5 bases and J by 2 bases. CDR3 length: 15 residues. The CDR3 nucleotides read TGTGCCAGCAGCCCCCGGACTAGCGAAGCCTACGAGCAGTACTTC. It yields the protein CASSPRTSEAYEQYF. The whole variable domain, remainder taken from reference TRBV7-8 and TRBJ2-7, is GAGVSQSPRYKVAKRGQDVALRCDPISGHVSLFWYQQALGQGPEFLTYFQNEAQLDKSGLPSDRFFAERPEGSVSTLKIQRTQQEDSAVYLCASSPRTSEAYEQYFGPGTRLTVT.

The V gene is TRBV5-1, the J gene TRBJ2-7; D not certain. CDR3 length: 11 residues. CDR1 and CDR2 (germline): SGHRS, YFSETQ. V lost 7 bases and J 1 base, leaving 6 bases between the germline ends. CDR3 nucleotides: TGCGCCAGCTCGACATCCTACGAGCAGTACTTC. Translated: CASSTSYEQYF.

The gene calls are TRBV7-9 and TRBJ2-3; 11 bases line up with TRBD2. This CDR3 is 14 amino acids long. Germline trimming cut 10 bases from V and 0 bases from J; bases unmatched to any gene: 3. Germline V gene data show CDR1 as SEHNR and CDR2 as FQNEAQ (reference sequence). CDR3 protein: CATRTSGSTDTQYF. CDR3 DNA sequence: TGTGCCACCCGGACTAGCGGGAGCACAGATACGCAGTATTTT.

V is TRBV29-1 and J is TRBJ1-2; 12 positions agree with TRBD1. This CDR3 contains 13 residues. The germline CDR1 and CDR2 sequences are SQVTM and ANQGSEA. The ends lost 6 bases at V and 8 bases at J; junction bases unmatched: 7. CDR3 amino acids: CSVHQGTGGGYTF. In DNA form, the CDR3 reads TGCAGCGTCCATCAAGGGACAGGGGGCGGCTACACCTTC. The complete variable domain, with remaining parts taken from reference TRBV29-1 and TRBJ1-2, reads SAVISQKPSRDICQRGTSLTIQCQVDSQVTMMFWYRQQPGQSLTLIATANQGSEATYESGFVIDKFPISRPNLTFSTLTVSNMSPEDSSIYLCSVHQGTGGGYTFGSGTRLTVV.

The chain is built from TRBV20-1 and TRBJ2-7; no firm D call. Germline V lookup: CDR1 DFQATT, CDR2 SNEGSKA (reference sequence). This CDR3 has 11 residues. Between the trimmed V and J ends, which lost 2 bases and 3 bases, there was a span of 5 bases. The CDR3 reads CSARISYEQYF. In nucleotides, the CDR3 is TGCAGTGCTAGAATCAGCTACGAGCAGTACTTC.

The V call is TRBV5-4, the J call TRBJ2-7; D is possibly TRBD1 (6 bases). Germline V CDR1 and CDR2: SGHNT, YYREEE (reference sequence). The CDR3 runs to 15 residues. V lost 4 bases and J 1 base, leaving 15 bases between the germline ends. CDR3 bases: TGTGCCAGCAGCCCGTCCGGGACAACATCCTACGAGCAGTACTTC. Residues: CASSPSGTTSYEQYF.

The chain carries TRBV5-1 and TRBJ2-1, with TRBD2 identical over 7 bases. CDR1 and CDR2 from the germline V gene are SGHRS and YFSETQ. The CDR3 has 15 residues. The J segment lost 9 bases and the V segment lost 0 bases, leaving 9 bases of the junction unmatched. CDR3 loop: CASSLAVASGVEQFF. The DNA for the CDR3 is TGCGCCAGCAGCTTGGCGGTAGCGAGCGGGGTTGAGCAGTTCTTC.

The chain combines TRBV6-5 with TRBJ1-2; D is uncertain. Deletions cut 5 bases from V and 1 base from J, with 11 bases between. Germline assignment: CDR1 MNHEY and CDR2 SVGAGI. The CDR3 runs to 14 residues. The CDR3 loop reads CASSPETFNYGYTF. CDR3 in DNA: TGTGCCAGCAGTCCAGAGACATTTAACTATGGCTACACCTTC.

The chain has TRBV11-3 and TRBJ2-3; no firm D call. The V end was cut by 5 bases, the J end by 6 bases, with 9 bases between. Germline V CDR1 and CDR2: SGHNT, YENEEA. The CDR3 spans 12 residues. CDR3 amino acids: CASSPTRDTQYF. As DNA, the CDR3 is TGTGCCAGCAGCCCAACCAGGGATACGCAGTATTTT.

The chain joins TRBV27 to TRBJ2-7; TRBD1 agrees at 10 bases. Germline loops: CDR1 MNHEY, CDR2 SMNVEV (reference sequence). Trimming cost V 4 bases and J 0 bases; bases outside gene matches: 3. This CDR3 comprises 15 residues. The chain's CDR3 is CASSSGQGSSYEQYF. The CDR3 region has the DNA TGTGCCAGCAGTTCGGGACAGGGGAGCTCCTACGAGCAGTACTTC.

The V and J genes are TRBV14 and TRBJ2-3; a possible D gene is TRBD2 (6 bases). V was pared by 3 bases and J by 6 bases, with 16 bases between. Germline CDR1 and CDR2: SGHDN and FVKESK. CDR3 length: 15 residues. The CDR3, as DNA: TGTGCCAGCAGCCATCCTGGTTCGCGGGGCGATACGCAGTATTTT. This sequence encodes CASSHPGSRGDTQYF.

The gene calls are TRBV10-3 and TRBJ2-5; tentatively, D is TRBD2 (6 bases). CDR3 length equals 15 residues. With 1 base removed from V and 2 bases from J, the gap between germline ends came to 11 bases. Germline loops: CDR1 ENHRY, CDR2 SYGVKD. Here the CDR3 reads CAISEFSGSQETQYF. CDR3 coding DNA: TGTGCCATCAGTGAGTTCTCCGGGAGTCAAGAGACCCAGTACTTC.

This chain connects TRBV6-1 to TRBJ1-1, with 8 bases fitting TRBD1. V shed 1 base, J shed 11 bases, and the junction held 6 bases outside the gene matches. Germline loops: CDR1 MNHNS, CDR2 SASEGT. The CDR3 length is 13 residues. The CDR3 loop is CASSEGQGLSAFF. The CDR3 DNA is TGTGCCAGCAGTGAAGGACAGGGGCTCTCGGCTTTCTTT.

V usage is TRBV30 and J usage is TRBJ2-3, with 13 bases that match TRBD2. The CDR3 covers 17 residues. Trimming at V came to 5 bases and at J to 1 base, leaving 9 bases not matched to a gene. Germline V lookup: CDR1 GTSNPN, CDR2 SVGIG (reference sequence). In DNA form, the CDR3 reads TGTGCCTGGGCTTACTTAGGGACTAGCGGGGGCACAGATACGCAGTATTTT. Translation gives CAWAYLGTSGGTDTQYF.

This clone was found once. This chain joins TRBV5-1 and TRBJ1-1, with a tentative D call TRBD1 (5 bases). The CDR3 extends over 17 amino acids. The germline CDR1 and CDR2 sequences are SGHRS and YFSETQ. Trimming removed 5 bases at V and 0 bases at J, with 20 bases between. DNA for the CDR3: TGCGCCAGCAGTCAACTTCGGTTGGGGGGGATGAACACTGAAGCTTTCTTT. Protein: CASSQLRLGGMNTEAFF.

The V gene is TRBV2, the J gene TRBJ2-5; TRBD1 agrees at 7 bases. Germline CDR1 and CDR2: SNHLY and FYNNEI. V shed 2 bases and J 5 bases; nucleotides not matched to a gene: 11. This CDR3 comprises 16 residues. CDR3 in amino acids: CASSERWVGGGETQYF. The CDR3, as DNA: TGTGCCAGCAGTGAAAGATGGGTAGGGGGCGGTGAGACCCAGTACTTC.

The chain employs TRBV5-6 and TRBJ1-2; D is undetermined. The length of the CDR3 is 15 residues. CDR1 and CDR2 (germline): SGHDT, YYEEEE. Trimming stripped 4 bases from V and 3 bases from J, with 16 bases between. This CDR3 reads CASSRAARADYGYTF. CDR3 DNA: TGTGCCAGCAGCCGGGCGGCGCGGGCGGACTATGGCTACACCTTC.

Here the CDR3 reads CASSLSRRGETQYF. DNA of the CDR3: TGTGCCAGCAGCTTATCCCGCAGGGGAGAGACCCAGTACTTC. J is TRBJ2-5 and V is TRBV7-8; TRBD1 might be the D (6 bases). CDR1 and CDR2 from the germline V gene are SGHVS and FQNEAQ. CDR3 size: 14 residues. V lost 2 bases and J lost 4, with 11 bases in between.

This clone was seen a single time. This chain links TRBV15 with TRBJ2-7; possibly TRBD1 for D (7 bases). The CDR3 runs to 15 residues. V lost 8 bases, J lost 4 bases, and 21 bases lay in between. Germline-derived CDR1 and CDR2 are LNHNV and YYDKDF (reference sequence). Here the CDR3 reads CATRKEGTDPYEQYF. The DNA of the CDR3 is TGTGCCACCCGGAAGGAGGGGACAGATCCTTACGAGCAGTACTTC.

This clone was counted a single time. V is TRBV6-6 and J is TRBJ1-6; the match to TRBD1 covers 9 bases. The CDR3 is 14 residues long. CDR1 MNHNY and CDR2 SVGAGI come from the germline V gene (reference sequence). After removal of 2 bases from V and 9 bases from J, the junction contained 2 bases not matched to a gene. CDR3 protein: CASSYRDRVSPLHF. The CDR3 DNA reads as TGTGCCAGCAGTTACCGGGACAGGGTTTCACCCCTCCACTTT.

The sample holds one count of this clone. The CDR3: CASSSGTSGALTDTQYF. CDR3 nucleotides: TGCGCCAGCAGCTCCGGGACTAGCGGGGCCCTCACAGATACGCAGTATTTT. This chain uses TRBV5-1 with TRBJ2-3, with 13 nucleotides matching TRBD2. Germline loops: CDR1 SGHRS, CDR2 YFSETQ. The CDR3 has 17 amino acids. Germline trimming cut 3 bases from V and 2 bases from J; bases unmatched to any gene: 6.

The chain links TRBV30 to TRBJ1-5, with 9 positions matching TRBD1. This CDR3 spans 13 amino acids. From germline, CDR1 is GTSNPN and CDR2 SVGIG (reference sequence). Trimming at V came to 2 bases and at J to 7 bases, leaving 3 bases not matched to a gene. CDR3 nucleotides: TGTGCCTGGAGTAGACAGGGGGACCAGCCCCAGCATTTT. Protein: CAWSRQGDQPQHF.

The rearrangement joins TRBV25-1 to TRBJ2-1; tentatively, D is TRBD2 (6 bases). This CDR3 is built from 16 residues. Germline assignment: CDR1 MGHDK and CDR2 SYGVNS. Trimming took 1 base from V and 9 from J, leaving 19 bases between them. This CDR3 is CASSESREPPAGEQFF. CDR3 sequence (DNA): TGTGCCAGCAGTGAATCAAGGGAGCCTCCAGCGGGTGAGCAGTTCTTC.

The gene calls are TRBV10-1 and TRBJ2-3; D is possibly TRBD2 (6 bases). V was clipped by 4 bases and J by 1 base, with 9 bases between them. Germline values: CDR1 WNHNN, CDR2 SYGVQD (reference sequence). This CDR3 has 14 amino acids. In DNA, the CDR3 is TGCGCCAGCAGTGTTAGCGGCGGCACAGATACGCAGTATTTT. Its translation: CASSVSGGTDTQYF.

The V gene is TRBV29-1, the J gene TRBJ1-3, with 9 bases lining up with TRBD1. Trimming at V came to 7 bases and at J to 3 bases, leaving 7 bases not matched to a gene. Germline V CDR1 and CDR2: SQVTM, ANQGSEA. This CDR3 is 14 amino acids long. This CDR3 is CSAQTGGIGNTIYF. CDR3 in DNA: TGCAGCGCACAGACAGGGGGGATTGGAAACACCATATATTTT.